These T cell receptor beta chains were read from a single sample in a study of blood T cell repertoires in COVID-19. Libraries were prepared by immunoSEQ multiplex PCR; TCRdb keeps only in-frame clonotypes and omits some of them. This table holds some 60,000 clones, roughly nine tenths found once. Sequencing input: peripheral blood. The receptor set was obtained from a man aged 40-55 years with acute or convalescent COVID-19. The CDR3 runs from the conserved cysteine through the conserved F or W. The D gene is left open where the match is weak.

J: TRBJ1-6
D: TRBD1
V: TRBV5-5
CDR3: CASSLAGQGNSPLHF

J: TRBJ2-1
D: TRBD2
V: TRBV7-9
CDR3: CASSKPIAGVRYNEQFF

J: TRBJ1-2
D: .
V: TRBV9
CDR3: CASSVDRNYGYTF

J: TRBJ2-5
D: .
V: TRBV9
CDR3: CASRYTPQETQYF

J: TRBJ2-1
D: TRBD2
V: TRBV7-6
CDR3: CASSLNLAGVREQFF

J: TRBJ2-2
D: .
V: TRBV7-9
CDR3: CASSLTSTGELFF

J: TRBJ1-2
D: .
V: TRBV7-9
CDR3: CASSSTGTRHEFNYGYTF

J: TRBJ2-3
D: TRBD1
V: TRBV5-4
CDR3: CASSPGTVPDTQYF

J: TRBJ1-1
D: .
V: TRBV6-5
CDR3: CASTRRLVNTEAFF

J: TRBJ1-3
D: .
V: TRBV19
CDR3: CASSPKQGVSGNTIYF

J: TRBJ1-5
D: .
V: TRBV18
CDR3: CASSPRSTENSNQPQHF

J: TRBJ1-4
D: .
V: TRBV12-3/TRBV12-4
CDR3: CASSFRGGRLFF

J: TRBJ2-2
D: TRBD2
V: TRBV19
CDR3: CASSIGLAGSGELFF

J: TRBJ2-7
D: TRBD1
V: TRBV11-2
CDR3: CASSTLRGLWEQYF

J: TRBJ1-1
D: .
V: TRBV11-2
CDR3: CASSFGSWRGGRWDTEAFF

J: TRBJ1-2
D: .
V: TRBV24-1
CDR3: CATSDPGDQKGYTF

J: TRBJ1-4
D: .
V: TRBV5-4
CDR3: CASSLRTGGDEKLFF

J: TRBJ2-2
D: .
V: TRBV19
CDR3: CATTLGAPNTGELFF

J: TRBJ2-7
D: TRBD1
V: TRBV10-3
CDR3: CAISGLGQGNPYEQYF

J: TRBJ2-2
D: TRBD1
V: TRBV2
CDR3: CASSERQGGTTGELFF

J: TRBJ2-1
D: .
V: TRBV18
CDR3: CASSQTRGSYNEQFF

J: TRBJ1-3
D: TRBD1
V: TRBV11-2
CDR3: CASSPGTGLNTIYF

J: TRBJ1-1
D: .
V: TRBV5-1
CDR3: CASSSRGHLNTEAFF

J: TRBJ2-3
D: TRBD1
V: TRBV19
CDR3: CASSTRRTGGTGASTDTQYF

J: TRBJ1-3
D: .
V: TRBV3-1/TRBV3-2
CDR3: CASSQVLRSGNTIYF

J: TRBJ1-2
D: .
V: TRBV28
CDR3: CASNPGGSYGYTF

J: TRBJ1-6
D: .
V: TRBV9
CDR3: CASSVGFGGLDNSPLHF

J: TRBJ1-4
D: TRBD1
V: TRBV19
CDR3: CASSKQGSNEKLFF

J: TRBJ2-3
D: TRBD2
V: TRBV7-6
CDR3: CASSLGTSGSSADTQYF

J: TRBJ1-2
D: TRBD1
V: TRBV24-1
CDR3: CATRQGDDYGYTF

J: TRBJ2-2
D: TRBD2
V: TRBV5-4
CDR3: CASSVSGRAKGGELFF

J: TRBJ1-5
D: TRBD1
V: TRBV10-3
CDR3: CAIGPDRAGNQPQHF

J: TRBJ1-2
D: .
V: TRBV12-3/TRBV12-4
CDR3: CASHLANYGYTF

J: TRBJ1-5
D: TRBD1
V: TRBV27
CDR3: CASSQYRGIGNQPQHF

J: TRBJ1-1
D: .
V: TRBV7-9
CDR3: CASSSQRNTEAFF

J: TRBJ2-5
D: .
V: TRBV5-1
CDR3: CASRQAQETQYF

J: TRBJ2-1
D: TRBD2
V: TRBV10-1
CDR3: CASSGTSGRAVPYNEQFF